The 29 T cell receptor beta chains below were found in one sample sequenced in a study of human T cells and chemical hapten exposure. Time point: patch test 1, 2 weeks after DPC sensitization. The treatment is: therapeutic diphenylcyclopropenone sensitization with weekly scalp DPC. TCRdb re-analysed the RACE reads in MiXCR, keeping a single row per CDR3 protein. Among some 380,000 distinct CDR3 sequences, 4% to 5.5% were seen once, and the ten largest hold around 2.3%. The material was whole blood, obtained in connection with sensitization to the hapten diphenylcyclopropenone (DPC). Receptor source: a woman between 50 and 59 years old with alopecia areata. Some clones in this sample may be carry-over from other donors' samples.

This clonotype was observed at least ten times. In DNA form, the CDR3 reads TGTGCCAGCAGCGGGGGGGGAGGCATCCTGCGCCAAGAGACCCAGTACTTC. This sequence encodes CASSGGGGILRQETQYF. The chain joins TRBV3-1 to TRBJ2-5, with 7 bases that match TRBD2. The CDR3 spans 17 residues. From germline, CDR1 is LGHDT and CDR2 YNNKEL (reference sequence). With V trimmed by 5 bases and J by 1 base, 13 bases remained unmatched.

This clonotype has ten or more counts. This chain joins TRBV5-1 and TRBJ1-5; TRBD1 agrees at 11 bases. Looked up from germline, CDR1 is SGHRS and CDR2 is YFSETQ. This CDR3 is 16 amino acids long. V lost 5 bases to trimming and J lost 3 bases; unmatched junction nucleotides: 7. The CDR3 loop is CASSPGQGGFNQPQHF. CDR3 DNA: TGCGCCAGCAGTCCGGGACAGGGGGGTTTCAATCAGCCCCAGCATTTT.

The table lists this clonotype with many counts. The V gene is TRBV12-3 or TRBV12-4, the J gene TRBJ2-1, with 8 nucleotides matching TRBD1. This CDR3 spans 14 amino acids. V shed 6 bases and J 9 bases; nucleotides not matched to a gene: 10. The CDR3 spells CASSQRTGWGEQFF. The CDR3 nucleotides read TGTGCCAGCAGCCAGAGGACAGGGTGGGGTGAGCAGTTCTTC.

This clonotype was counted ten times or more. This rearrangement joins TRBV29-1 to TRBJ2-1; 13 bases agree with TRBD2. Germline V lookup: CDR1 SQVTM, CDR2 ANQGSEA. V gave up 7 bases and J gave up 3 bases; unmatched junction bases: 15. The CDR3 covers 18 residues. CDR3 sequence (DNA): TGCAGCGCCCCCTCTGCAGGACTAGCGGGAGACTACTACAATGAGCAGTTCTTC. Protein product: CSAPSAGLAGDYYNEQFF.

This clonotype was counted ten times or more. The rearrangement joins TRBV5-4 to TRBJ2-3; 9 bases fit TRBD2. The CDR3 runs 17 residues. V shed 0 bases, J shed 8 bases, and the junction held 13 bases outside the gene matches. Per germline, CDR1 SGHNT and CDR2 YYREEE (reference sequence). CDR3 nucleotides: TGTGCCAGCAGCTTGGGAGGTAGCGGGAGTTCTAGTGGTACGCAGTATTTT. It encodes CASSLGGSGSSSGTQYF.

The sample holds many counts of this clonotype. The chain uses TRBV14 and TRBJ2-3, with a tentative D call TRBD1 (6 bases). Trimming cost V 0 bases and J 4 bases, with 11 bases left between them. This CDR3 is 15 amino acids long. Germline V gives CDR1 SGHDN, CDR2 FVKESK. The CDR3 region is CASSQDRGSADTQYF. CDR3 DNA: TGTGCCAGCAGCCAAGACAGGGGTTCCGCAGATACGCAGTATTTT.

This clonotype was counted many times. The CDR3 loop reads CASSPRRGGYNEQFF. Written as DNA, the CDR3 is TGTGCCAGCAGCCCGCGCCGGGGGGGTTACAATGAGCAGTTCTTC. The chain couples TRBV5-6 to TRBJ2-1; 8 bases are a match to TRBD2. V was clipped by 4 bases and J by 4 bases; unmatched bases: 7. The germline V gene has CDR1 SGHDT and CDR2 YYEEEE. The CDR3 extends over 15 amino acids.

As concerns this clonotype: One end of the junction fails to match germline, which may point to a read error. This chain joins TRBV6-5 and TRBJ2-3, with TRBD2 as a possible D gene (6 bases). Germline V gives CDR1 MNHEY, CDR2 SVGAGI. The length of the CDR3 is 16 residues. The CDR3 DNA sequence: TGTGCCAGCAGTTCCCCCGCCGGGGGAGGCCCAGATACGCTGTATTTT. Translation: CASSSPAGGGPDTLYF.

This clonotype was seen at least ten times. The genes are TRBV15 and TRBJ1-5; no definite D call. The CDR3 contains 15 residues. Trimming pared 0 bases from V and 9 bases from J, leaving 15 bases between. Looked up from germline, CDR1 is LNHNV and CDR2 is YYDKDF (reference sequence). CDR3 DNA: TGTGCCACCAGCAGAGAGATGGACGGACTGAGGCCCCAGCATTTT. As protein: CATSREMDGLRPQHF. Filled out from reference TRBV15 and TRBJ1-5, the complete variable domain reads DAMVIQNPRYQVTQFGKPVTLSCSQTLNHNVMYWYQQKSSQAPKLLFHYYDKDFNNEADTPDNFQSRRPNTSFCFLDIRSPGLGDTAMYLCATSREMDGLRPQHFGDGTRLSIL.

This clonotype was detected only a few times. This CDR3 is CASSRRGGVEQFF. DNA of the CDR3: TGTGCCAGCAGCCGTCGCGGCGGGGTAGAGCAGTTCTTC. The chain carries TRBV3-1 and TRBJ2-1; TRBD2 is a possible D gene (6 bases). The ends were cut back, 4 bases at V and 10 bases at J, with 14 bases in the middle. CDR1 and CDR2 (germline): LGHDT, YNNKEL (reference sequence). The CDR3 is made up of 13 amino acids.

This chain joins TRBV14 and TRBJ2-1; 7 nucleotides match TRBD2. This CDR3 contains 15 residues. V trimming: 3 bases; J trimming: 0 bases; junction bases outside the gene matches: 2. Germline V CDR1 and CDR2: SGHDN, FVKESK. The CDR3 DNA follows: TGTGCCAGCAGCCATGAGCGGGGCTCCTACAATGAGCAGTTCTTC. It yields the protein CASSHERGSYNEQFF.

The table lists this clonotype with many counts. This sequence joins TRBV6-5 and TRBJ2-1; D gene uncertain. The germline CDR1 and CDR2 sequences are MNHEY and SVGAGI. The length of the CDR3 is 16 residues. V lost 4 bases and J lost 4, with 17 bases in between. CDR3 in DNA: TGTGCCAGCAGTTTCCGCCCGGTCCCAAATTACAATGAGCAGTTCTTC. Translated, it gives CASSFRPVPNYNEQFF.

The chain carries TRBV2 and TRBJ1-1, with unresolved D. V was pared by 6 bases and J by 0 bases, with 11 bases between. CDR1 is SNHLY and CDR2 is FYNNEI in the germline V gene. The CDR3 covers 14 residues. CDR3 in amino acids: CASSDGVLNTEAFF. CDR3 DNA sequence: TGTGCCAGCAGCGACGGAGTCCTGAACACTGAAGCTTTCTTT.

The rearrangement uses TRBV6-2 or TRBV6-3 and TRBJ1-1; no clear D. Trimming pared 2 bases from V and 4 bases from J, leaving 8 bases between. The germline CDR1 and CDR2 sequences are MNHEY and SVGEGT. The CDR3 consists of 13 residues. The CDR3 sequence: CASSYALGTEAFF. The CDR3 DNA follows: TGTGCCAGCAGTTACGCGTTGGGCACTGAAGCTTTCTTT.

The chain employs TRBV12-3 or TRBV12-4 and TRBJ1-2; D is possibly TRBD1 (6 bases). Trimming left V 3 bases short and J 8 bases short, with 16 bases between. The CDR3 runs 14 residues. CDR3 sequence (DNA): TGTGCCAGCAGTTTTGAGTCAAGGGGGGCCGGCTACACCTTC. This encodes CASSFESRGAGYTF.

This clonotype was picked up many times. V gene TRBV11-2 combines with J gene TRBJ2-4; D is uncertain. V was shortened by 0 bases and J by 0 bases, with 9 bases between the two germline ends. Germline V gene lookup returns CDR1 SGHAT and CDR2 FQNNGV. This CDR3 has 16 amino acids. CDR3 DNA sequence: TGTGCCAGCAGCTTAGAAGCCAGAATAGCCAAAAACATTCAGTACTTC. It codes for CASSLEARIAKNIQYF.

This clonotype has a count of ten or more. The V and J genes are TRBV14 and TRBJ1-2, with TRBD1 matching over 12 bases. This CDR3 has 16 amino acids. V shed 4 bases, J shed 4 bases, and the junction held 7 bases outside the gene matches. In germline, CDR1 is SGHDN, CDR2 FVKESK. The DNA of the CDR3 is TGTGCCAGCAGCCCCGGGACAGGGGGCGGAAGCTATGGCTACACCTTC. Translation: CASSPGTGGGSYGYTF. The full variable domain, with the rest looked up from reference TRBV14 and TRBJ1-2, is EAGVTQFPSHSVIEKGQTVTLRCDPISGHDNLYWYRRVMGKEIKFLLHFVKESKQDESGMPNNRFLAERTGGTYSTLKVQPAELEDSGVYFCASSPGTGGGSYGYTFGSGTRLTVV.

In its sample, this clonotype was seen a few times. The CDR3 protein is CASSSTGVWYEQYF. CDR3 bases: TGTGCCAGCAGCTCCACAGGGGTGTGGTACGAGCAGTACTTC. J is TRBJ2-7 and V is TRBV7-9; 7 bases map to TRBD1. Per germline, CDR1 SEHNR and CDR2 FQNEAQ (reference sequence). V lost 4 bases, J lost 4 bases, and 7 bases stayed unmatched. The CDR3 contains 14 residues.

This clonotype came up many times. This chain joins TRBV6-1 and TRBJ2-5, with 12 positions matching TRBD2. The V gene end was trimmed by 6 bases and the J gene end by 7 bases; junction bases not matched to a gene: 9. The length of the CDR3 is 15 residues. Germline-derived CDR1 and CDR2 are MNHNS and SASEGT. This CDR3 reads CASRSTSGGFATQYF. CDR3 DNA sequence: TGTGCCAGCAGGTCCACTAGCGGGGGGTTCGCGACCCAGTACTTC.

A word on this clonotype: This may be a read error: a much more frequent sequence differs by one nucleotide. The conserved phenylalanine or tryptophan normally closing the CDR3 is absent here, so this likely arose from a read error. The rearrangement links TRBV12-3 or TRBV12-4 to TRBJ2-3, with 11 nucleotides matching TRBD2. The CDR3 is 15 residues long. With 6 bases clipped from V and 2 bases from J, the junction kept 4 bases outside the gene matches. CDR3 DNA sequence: TGTGCCAGCAGAGTAGCGGGAGGGCCCACAGATACGCAGTATTCT. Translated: CASRVAGGPTDTQYS.

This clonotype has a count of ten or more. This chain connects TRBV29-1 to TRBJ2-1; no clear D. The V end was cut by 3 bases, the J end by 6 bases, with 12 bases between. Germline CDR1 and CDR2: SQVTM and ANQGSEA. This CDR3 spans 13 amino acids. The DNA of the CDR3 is TGCAGCGTTGATATGCTCGCTGGCAATGAGCAGTTCTTC. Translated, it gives CSVDMLAGNEQFF.

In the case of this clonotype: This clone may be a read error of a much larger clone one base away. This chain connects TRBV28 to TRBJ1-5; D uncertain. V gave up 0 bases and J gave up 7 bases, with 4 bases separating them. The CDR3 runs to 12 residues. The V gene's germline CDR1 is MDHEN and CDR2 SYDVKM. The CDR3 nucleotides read TGTGCCAGCAGTTTATGGGGGCAGCCCCAGCATTTT. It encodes CASSLWGQPQHF.

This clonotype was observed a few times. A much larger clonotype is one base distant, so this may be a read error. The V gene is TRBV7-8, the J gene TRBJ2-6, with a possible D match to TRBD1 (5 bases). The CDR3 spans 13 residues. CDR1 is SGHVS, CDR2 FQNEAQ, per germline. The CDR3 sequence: CAEPTSGANDLTF. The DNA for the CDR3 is TGTGCCGAGCCGACCTCTGGGGCCAACGACCTGACTTTC.

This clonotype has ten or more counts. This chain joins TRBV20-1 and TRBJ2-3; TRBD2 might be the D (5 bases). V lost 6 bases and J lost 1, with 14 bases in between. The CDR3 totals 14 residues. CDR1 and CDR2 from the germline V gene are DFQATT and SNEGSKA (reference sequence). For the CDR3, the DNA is TGCAGTGCCCCGGACTGGGGAGGCACAGATACGCAGTATTTT. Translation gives CSAPDWGGTDTQYF.

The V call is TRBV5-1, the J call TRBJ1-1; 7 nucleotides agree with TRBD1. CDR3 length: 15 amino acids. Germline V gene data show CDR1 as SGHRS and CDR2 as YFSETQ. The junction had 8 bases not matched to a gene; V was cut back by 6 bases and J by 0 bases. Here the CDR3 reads CASTWQGEVNTEAFF. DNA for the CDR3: TGCGCCAGCACTTGGCAGGGGGAGGTGAACACTGAAGCTTTCTTT.

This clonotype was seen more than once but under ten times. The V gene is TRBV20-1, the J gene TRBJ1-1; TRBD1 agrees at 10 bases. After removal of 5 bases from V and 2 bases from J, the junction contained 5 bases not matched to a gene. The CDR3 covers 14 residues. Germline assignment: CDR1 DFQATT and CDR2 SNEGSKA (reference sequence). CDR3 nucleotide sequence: TGCAGTGCTCAGACAGGGGGCCCCAACACTGAAGCTTTCTTT. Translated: CSAQTGGPNTEAFF.

The chain's CDR3 is CASSNQRSTDTQYF. CDR3 in DNA: TGTGCCAGCAGCAACCAGCGCAGCACAGATACGCAGTATTTT. The V gene is TRBV28, the J gene TRBJ2-3, with D hard to call. Trimming cost V 6 bases and J 0 bases, with 10 bases left between them. In germline, CDR1 is MDHEN, CDR2 SYDVKM. This CDR3 spans 14 amino acids.

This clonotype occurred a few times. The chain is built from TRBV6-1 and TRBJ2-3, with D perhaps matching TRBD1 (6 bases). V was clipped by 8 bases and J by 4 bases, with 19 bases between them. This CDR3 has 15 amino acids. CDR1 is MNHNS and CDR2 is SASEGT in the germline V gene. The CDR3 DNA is TGTGCCAGCGACTTGAAACAGGGATTCGCAGATACGCAGTATTTT. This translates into CASDLKQGFADTQYF.

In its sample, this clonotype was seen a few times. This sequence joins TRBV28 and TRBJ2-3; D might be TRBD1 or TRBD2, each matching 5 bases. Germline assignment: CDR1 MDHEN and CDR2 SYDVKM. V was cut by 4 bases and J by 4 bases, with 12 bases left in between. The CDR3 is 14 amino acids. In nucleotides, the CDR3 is TGTGCCAGCAGTTCTGGGACCCAAGCAGATACGCAGTATTTT. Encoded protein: CASSSGTQADTQYF.